This T cell receptor beta chain was documented in a study of T-cell memory formation after mild COVID-19. About the research overall: Among the donors, TCR clusters were largely specific to each donor.

Using its own MiXCR run on the 5' RACE reads, TCRdb lists one record per CDR3 protein. The sample shows hundreds of thousands of distinct CDR3 sequences, over 20% of them seen only once. Details on this clonotype: As yet, its antigen is unknown.

CDR3 length equals 12 residues. V lost 4 bases, J lost 6 bases, and 11 bases lay in between. Germline CDR1 is SGHRS and CDR2 is YFSETQ. Study results and caveats: CD4+ clones that contracted lay mainly in CM and EM; CD8+ ones lay in EMRA.

This rearrangement joins TRBV5-1 to TRBJ2-7; D possibly matches TRBD1 or TRBD2 (5 bases each). Sequencing was done on a sample of PBMCs or a T cell subset sorted from them (not recorded which). The clonotype was recovered from an adult woman who had mild COVID-19 (a few samples of this study predate the infection). Cell type and time point are not known. CDR3 bases: TGCGCCAGCAGCCGAATGGGGGTCGAGCAGTACTTC. Translating it yields CASSRMGVEQYF.